These 21 T cell receptor beta chains came from one sample sequenced in a study of regulatory T cells in long-lasting Graves disease. Time point in this sample: newly diagnosed GD, antithyroid drugs for less than 3 months. Extracted RNA from PBMCs served as the source of the TCR library. Arm-PCR with iRepertoire HTBI primers amplified the CDR3 regions for these TCR beta libraries. MiXCR was run by TCRdb on the multiplex PCR reads, yielding one entry per CDR3 protein. The sample lists fewer than 400,000 distinct CDR3 sequences, 15% to 20% seen once, with 35% to 45% in the top ten. The sample was peripheral blood mononuclear cells (PBMCs), taken at new diagnosis, from a patient treated with antithyroid drugs. These receptors were collected from a female donor with Graves disease.

This clonotype occurred many times. V is TRBV29-1 and J is TRBJ2-3; TRBD2 agrees at 7 bases. This CDR3 contains 14 residues. Germline V CDR1 and CDR2: SQVTM, ANQGSEA. J gave up 2 bases and V 4 bases, and 6 bases lay outside the gene matches. As DNA, the CDR3 is TGCAGCGTTGGGCCCCGACTAGCCACAGATACGCAGTATTTT. It codes for CSVGPRLATDTQYF.

This clonotype has more than one count but fewer than ten. The J gene is TRBJ1-2, the V gene TRBV9, with 11 nucleotides matching TRBD1. This CDR3 is built from 15 residues. Germline CDR1 and CDR2: SGDLS and YYNGEE. Trimming at V came to 3 bases and at J to 7 bases, leaving 8 bases not matched to a gene. The CDR3 DNA follows: TGTGCCAGCAGCGGCGGACAGGGGGCGCGGGCTGGCTACACCTTC. The encoded protein is CASSGGQGARAGYTF.

The count of this clonotype is one. The chain combines TRBV20-1 with TRBJ2-3; tentatively, D is TRBD1 (6 bases). Germline-derived CDR1 and CDR2 are DFQATT and SNEGSKA (reference sequence). There are 13 residues in the CDR3. With 6 bases removed from V and 1 base from J, the gap between germline ends came to 11 bases. The CDR3 bases are TGCAGTGCCGTGGGGGCCCGCACAGATACGCAGTATTTT. Translating it yields CSAVGARTDTQYF.

This clonotype came up many times. V is TRBV24-1 and J is TRBJ1-2; TRBD1 might be the D (6 bases). Germline V CDR1 and CDR2: KGHDR, SFDVKD. The V end was cut by 2 bases, the J end by 5 bases, with 8 bases between. The CDR3 spans 13 residues. The CDR3 DNA reads TGTGCCACCAGTGATTGGCAGGGGTATGGCTACACCTTC. Encoded protein: CATSDWQGYGYTF.

The sample holds many counts of this clonotype. The chain uses TRBV2 and TRBJ1-4; possible D gene TRBD1, 5 bases. Germline CDR1 and CDR2: SNHLY and FYNNEI. This CDR3 is built from 15 residues. V dropped 0 bases and J dropped 7 bases, with 12 bases sitting between them. The CDR3 bases are TGTGCCAGCAGTGAAGCAGGCAGTAGGGGTGAAAAACTGTTTTTT. It yields the protein CASSEAGSRGEKLFF.

In its sample, this clonotype was seen many times. The chain uses TRBV29-1 and TRBJ2-7; D gene ambiguous. The V end lost 5 bases, the J end lost 0 bases, and 8 bases lay between the germline ends. CDR3 length: 12 amino acids. Germline CDR1 reads SQVTM; CDR2 reads ANQGSEA. The CDR3 nucleotides read TGCAGCGTTACTGACCACTCCTACGAGCAGTACTTC. Its protein product is CSVTDHSYEQYF.

This clonotype was counted many times. The chain carries TRBV27 and TRBJ2-1; D not certain. V was shortened by 5 bases and J by 2 bases, with 19 bases between the two germline ends. Germline V gives CDR1 MNHEY, CDR2 SMNVEV (reference sequence). CDR3 size: 17 residues. CDR3 amino acids: CASSTRSTLAPYNEQFF. Written as DNA, the CDR3 is TGTGCCAGCAGTACCCGCTCGACCCTCGCCCCCTACAATGAGCAGTTCTTC.

This clonotype has more than one count but fewer than ten. J is TRBJ2-7 and V is TRBV6-2 or TRBV6-3, with 11 bases fitting TRBD1. The CDR3 has 15 amino acids. V was pared by 6 bases and J by 5 bases, with 9 bases of the junction left unmatched. CDR1 MNHEY and CDR2 SVGEGT come from the germline V gene. DNA for the CDR3: TGTGCCAGCAGACCCGGACAGGGGGCACGTAACGAGCAGTACTTC. Amino acid sequence: CASRPGQGARNEQYF.

This clonotype was found many times. V usage is TRBV19 and J usage is TRBJ2-2, with a possible D match to TRBD2 (5 bases). Deletions cut 6 bases from V and 3 bases from J, with 11 bases between. The CDR3 is 14 amino acids. Looked up from germline, CDR1 is LNHDA and CDR2 is SQIVND (reference sequence). In DNA form, the CDR3 reads TGTGCCAGTAGGTTTAATAGCGACACCGGGGAGCTGTTTTTT. It codes for CASRFNSDTGELFF.

The table lists this clonotype with many counts. The V call is TRBV27, the J call TRBJ2-7; D remains ambiguous. The CDR3 runs to 13 residues. Trimming removed 1 base at V and 12 bases at J, with 16 bases between. Per germline, CDR1 MNHEY and CDR2 SMNVEV (reference sequence). CDR3 residues: CASSLYASSDGYF. CDR3 bases: TGTGCCAGCAGTTTATATGCTAGTAGTGACGGGTACTTC.

In this sample, this clonotype turned up many times. This sequence joins TRBV27 and TRBJ2-1, with no clear D. Germline V gene lookup returns CDR1 MNHEY and CDR2 SMNVEV (reference sequence). The CDR3 runs to 15 residues. V lost 3 bases and J lost 0, with 9 bases in between. CDR3: CASSFRKSSYNEQFF. In DNA, the CDR3 is TGTGCCAGCAGTTTCAGGAAAAGCTCCTACAATGAGCAGTTCTTC.

This clonotype was seen many times. V gene TRBV27 combines with J gene TRBJ2-7; D might be TRBD1 (6 bases). Trimming left V 4 bases short and J 4 bases short, with 14 bases between. Germline V gene lookup returns CDR1 MNHEY and CDR2 SMNVEV (reference sequence). The CDR3 contains 14 residues. The CDR3 region is CASSYTGIQYEQYF. DNA of the CDR3: TGTGCCAGCAGTTATACAGGGATCCAATACGAGCAGTACTTC.

This clonotype has at least ten counts. This chain links TRBV5-6 with TRBJ2-7; TRBD2 might be the D (6 bases). CDR1 SGHDT and CDR2 YYEEEE come from the germline V gene. This CDR3 is built from 13 residues. V gave up 0 bases and J gave up 6 bases, with 10 bases separating them. Here the CDR3 DNA reads TGTGCCAGCAGCTTGGGGGCGGGAAGCGAGCAGTACTTC. Translation: CASSLGAGSEQYF.

At least ten counts were recorded for this clonotype. The J gene is TRBJ1-4, the V gene TRBV28; the match to TRBD1 covers 7 bases. J gave up 5 bases and V 5 bases, and 8 bases lay outside the gene matches. The CDR3 has 15 amino acids. Germline values: CDR1 MDHEN, CDR2 SYDVKM. The CDR3 nucleotides are TGTGCCAGCAGTCCCCTGACAGGGCGGAATGAAAAACTGTTTTTT. Protein sequence: CASSPLTGRNEKLFF.

This clonotype was counted many times. This sequence joins TRBV6-1 and TRBJ2-6; maybe TRBD1 (5 bases). The germline gives CDR1 MNHNS, CDR2 SASEGT. Trimming pared 5 bases from V and 4 bases from J, leaving 15 bases between. CDR3 size: 16 residues. CDR3 bases: TGTGCCAGCAGTAACCATCCAGGGTCCGGGGCCAACGTCCTGACTTTC. This translates into CASSNHPGSGANVLTF.

The table lists this clonotype with many counts. The V gene is TRBV11-2, the J gene TRBJ1-3; the D gene is possibly TRBD1 (5 bases). Germline assignment: CDR1 SGHAT and CDR2 FQNNGV. This CDR3 has 17 residues. V was trimmed by 4 bases and J by 0 bases, leaving 16 bases between them. In DNA, the CDR3 is TGTGCCAGCAGCTCCCGGGGGGGGTTAGACTCTGGAAACACCATATATTTT. Its translation: CASSSRGGLDSGNTIYF.

The J gene is TRBJ2-1, the V gene TRBV2, with 13 nucleotides matching TRBD2. The J call is doubtful: the DNA matches TRBJ2-5 better. The germline CDR1 and CDR2 sequences are SNHLY and FYNNEI. This CDR3 region has 15 residues. CDR3 DNA: TGTGCCAGCGTCCGACTAGCGGGAGGTATAGAGACCCAGTACTTC. This codes for CASVRLAGGIETQYF.

The table lists this clonotype with a few counts. This chain uses TRBV10-1 with TRBJ2-3; D is unclear. CDR3 length: 14 residues. With 5 bases removed from V and 8 bases from J, the gap between germline ends came to 17 bases. CDR1 WNHNN and CDR2 SYGVQD come from the germline V gene (reference sequence). This CDR3 reads CASSPRTGGSTQYF. CDR3 nucleotide sequence: TGCGCCAGCAGTCCACGGACGGGCGGCTCTACGCAGTATTTT.

This clonotype showed up many times. The CDR3 loop reads CASSLEGSYNEQFF. The CDR3 bases are TGTGCCAGCAGCTTAGAGGGCTCCTACAATGAGCAGTTCTTC. The chain has TRBV7-8 and TRBJ2-1; D is unclear. CDR1 is SGHVS, CDR2 FQNEAQ, per germline. The CDR3 sequence is 14 residues long. V was pared by 1 base and J by 0 bases, with 4 bases between.

This clonotype has just a few counts. This sequence may be a read error, since a much larger clone differs from it by one base. V gene TRBV19 combines with J gene TRBJ2-5; no definite D call. CDR3 length: 15 amino acids. V was pared by 1 base and J by 3 bases, with 12 bases between. In germline, CDR1 is LNHDA, CDR2 SQIVND (reference sequence). This CDR3 reads CASSIGVRSEETQYF. CDR3 DNA sequence: TGTGCCAGTAGTATAGGCGTCCGCAGCGAAGAGACCCAGTACTTC. Filled out from reference TRBV19 and TRBJ2-5, the complete variable domain reads DGGITQSPKYLFRKEGQNVTLSCEQNLNHDAMYWYRQDPGQGLRLIYYSQIVNDFQKGDIAEGYSVSREKKESFPLTVTSAQKNPTAFYLCASSIGVRSEETQYFGPGTRLLVL.

As concerns this clonotype: Mismatch with germline at one junction end may stem from a read error. DNA for the CDR3: TGTGCCAGCAGTGAGACAGGGTCCTATCTAGAGACCCTGTACTTC. It encodes CASSETGSYLETLYF. This sequence joins TRBV25-1 and TRBJ2-5, with 7 bases identical to TRBD1. CDR3 length equals 15 residues. Germline V gene lookup returns CDR1 MGHDK and CDR2 SYGVNS.